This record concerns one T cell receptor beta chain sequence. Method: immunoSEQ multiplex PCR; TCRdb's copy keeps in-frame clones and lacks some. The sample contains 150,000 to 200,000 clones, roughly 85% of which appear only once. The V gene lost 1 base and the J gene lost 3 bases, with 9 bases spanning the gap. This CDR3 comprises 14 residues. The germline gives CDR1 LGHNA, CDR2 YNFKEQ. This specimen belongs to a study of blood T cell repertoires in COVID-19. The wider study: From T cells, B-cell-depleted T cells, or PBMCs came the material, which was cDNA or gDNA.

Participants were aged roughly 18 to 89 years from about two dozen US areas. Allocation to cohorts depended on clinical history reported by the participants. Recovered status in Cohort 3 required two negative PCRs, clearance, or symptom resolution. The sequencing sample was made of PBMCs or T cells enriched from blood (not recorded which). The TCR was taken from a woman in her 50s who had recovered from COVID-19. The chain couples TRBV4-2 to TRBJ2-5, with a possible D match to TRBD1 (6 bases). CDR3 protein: CASSQGGGKETQYF. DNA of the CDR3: TGTGCCAGCAGCCAAGGTGGGGGCAAAGAGACCCAGTACTTC.